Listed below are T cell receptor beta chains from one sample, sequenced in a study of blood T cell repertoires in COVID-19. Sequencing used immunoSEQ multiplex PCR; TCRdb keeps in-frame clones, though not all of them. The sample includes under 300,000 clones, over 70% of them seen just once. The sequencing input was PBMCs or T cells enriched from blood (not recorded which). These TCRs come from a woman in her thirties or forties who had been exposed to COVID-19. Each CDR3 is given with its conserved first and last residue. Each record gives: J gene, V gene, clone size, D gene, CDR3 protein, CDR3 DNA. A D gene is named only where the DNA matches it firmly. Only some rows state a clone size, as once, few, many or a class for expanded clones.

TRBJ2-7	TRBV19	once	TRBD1	CASLGTGAYEQYF	TGTGCCAGTCTGGGGACAGGGGCCTACGAGCAGTACTTC
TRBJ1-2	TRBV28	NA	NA	CASSSRSGPNYGYTF	TGTGCCAGCAGTTCGCGATCAGGGCCCAACTATGGCTACACCTTC
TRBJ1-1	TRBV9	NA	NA	CASSVARNTEAFF	TGTGCCAGCAGCGTAGCGAGGAACACTGAAGCTTTCTTT
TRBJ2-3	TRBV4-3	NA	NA	CASSPGQPSTDTQYF	TGCGCCAGCAGCCCCGGACAGCCTAGCACAGATACGCAGTATTTT
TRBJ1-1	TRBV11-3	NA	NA	CASSLGGVTEAFF	TGTGCCAGCAGCCTAGGGGGGGTAACTGAAGCTTTCTTT
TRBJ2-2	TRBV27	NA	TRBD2	CASSSRTSGKAGELFF	TGTGCCAGCAGTTCCCGAACTAGCGGGAAAGCCGGGGAGCTGTTTTTT
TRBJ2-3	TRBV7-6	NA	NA	CASSLGGDSTDTQYF	TGTGCCAGCAGCTTAGGGGGGGACTCTACAGATACGCAGTATTTT
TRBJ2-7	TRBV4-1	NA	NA	CASSQGTAEQYF	TGCGCCAGCAGCCAAGGGACAGCCGAGCAGTACTTC
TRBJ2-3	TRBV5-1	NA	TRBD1	CASSSGTGGTGSTDTQYF	TGCGCCAGCAGTTCCGGGACAGGGGGCACCGGAAGCACAGATACGCAGTATTTT
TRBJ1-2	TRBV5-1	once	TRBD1	CASSSSPTGEYGYTF	TGTGCCAGCAGCTCTTCGCCGACAGGGGAATATGGCTACACCTTC
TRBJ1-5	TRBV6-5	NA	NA	CASRYSAQGVQPQHF	TGTGCCAGCAGATACTCGGCGCAGGGTGTTCAGCCCCAGCATTTT
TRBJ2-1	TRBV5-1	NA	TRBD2	CASSWGLAGGAYNEQFF	TGTGCCAGCAGCTGGGGACTAGCGGGAGGTGCCTACAATGAGCAGTTCTTC
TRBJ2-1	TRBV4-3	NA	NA	CASSQGIGQSSYNEQFF	TGCGCCAGCAGCCAAGGCATTGGCCAAAGCTCCTACAATGAGCAGTTCTTC
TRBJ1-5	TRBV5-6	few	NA	CASSLAGQSSNQPQHF	TGTGCCAGCAGCTTGGCGGGACAATCCAGCAATCAGCCCCAGCATTTT
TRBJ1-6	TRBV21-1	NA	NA	CARSQGFYNSPLHF	TGTGCCAGGAGCCAGGGATTCTATAATTCACCCCTCCACTTT
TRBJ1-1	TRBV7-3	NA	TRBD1	CASSSRTGRRNTEAFF	TGTGCCAGCAGCTCCCGGACAGGTCGAAGGAACACTGAAGCTTTCTTT
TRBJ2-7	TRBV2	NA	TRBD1	CASSDSGTGGREQYF	TGTGCCAGCAGTGACTCCGGGACAGGGGGGCGCGAGCAGTACTTC
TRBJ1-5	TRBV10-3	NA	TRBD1	CAISEQGAQGQPQHF	TGTGCCATCAGTGAACAGGGGGCGCAAGGTCAGCCCCAGCATTTT
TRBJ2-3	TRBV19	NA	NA	CASSIFLLAMTDTQYF	TGTGCCAGTAGTATATTCCTCCTAGCGATGACAGATACGCAGTATTTT
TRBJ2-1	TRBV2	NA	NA	CASSAFPSSYNEQFF	TGTGCCAGCAGCGCCTTCCCCAGCTCCTACAATGAGCAGTTCTTC
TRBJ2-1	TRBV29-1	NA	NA	CSVDHRGGNEQFF	TGCAGCGTTGACCACAGGGGAGGAAATGAGCAGTTCTTC
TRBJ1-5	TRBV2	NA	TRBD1	CASSEIQGAGRQPQHF	TGTGCCAGCAGTGAGATCCAGGGGGCCGGTCGGCAGCCCCAGCATTTT
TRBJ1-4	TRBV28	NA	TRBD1	CASRQSGTGGWEKLFF	TGTGCCAGCAGACAGTCCGGGACAGGGGGTTGGGAAAAACTGTTTTTT
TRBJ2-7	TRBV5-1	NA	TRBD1	CASSFGTGVWEQYF	TGCGCCAGCAGCTTCGGGACAGGGGTATGGGAGCAGTACTTC
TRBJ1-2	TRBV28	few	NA	CAGPGNYGYTF	TGTGCCGGGCCCGGAAACTATGGCTACACCTTC
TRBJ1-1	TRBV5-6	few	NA	CASSLGGRAEAFF	TGTGCCAGCAGCTTAGGGGGTCGAGCTGAAGCTTTCTTT
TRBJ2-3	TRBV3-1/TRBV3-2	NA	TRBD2	CASSQVRLASDTQYF	TGTGCCAGCAGCCAAGTCCGACTAGCGTCAGATACGCAGTATTTT
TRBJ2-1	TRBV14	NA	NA	CASSQVSNEQFF	TGTGCCAGCAGCCAAGTTAGCAATGAGCAGTTCTTC
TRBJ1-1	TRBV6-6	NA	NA	CASSPRKNTEAFF	TGTGCCAGCAGTCCGCGGAAGAACACTGAAGCTTTCTTT
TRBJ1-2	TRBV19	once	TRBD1	CASRTGGGGYTF	TGTGCCAGTCGGACAGGGGGCGGGGGCTACACCTTC